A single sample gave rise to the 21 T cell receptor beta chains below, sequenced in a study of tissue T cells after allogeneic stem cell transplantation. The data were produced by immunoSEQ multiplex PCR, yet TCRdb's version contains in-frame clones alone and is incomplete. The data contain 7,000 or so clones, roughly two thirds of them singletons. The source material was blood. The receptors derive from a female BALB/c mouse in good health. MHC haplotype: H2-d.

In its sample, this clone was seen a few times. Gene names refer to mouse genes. The sequenced part of the CDR3 DNA is TGTGCCTGGAGTCTAGACTGGGGGAACTATGCTGAGCAGTTC. Its protein product is CAWSLDWGNYAEQF. The CDR3 as a whole reads CAWSLDWGNYAEQFF. This rearrangement joins TRBV31 to TRBJ2-1; 9 nucleotides align to TRBD2. The read ends 1 residue shy of where the CDR3 ends; the end is completed using the germline J gene. This CDR3 is 15 amino acids long. The germline V gene has CDR1 GKSSPN and CDR2 SITVG. V was clipped by 0 bases and J by 1 base; unmatched bases: 1.

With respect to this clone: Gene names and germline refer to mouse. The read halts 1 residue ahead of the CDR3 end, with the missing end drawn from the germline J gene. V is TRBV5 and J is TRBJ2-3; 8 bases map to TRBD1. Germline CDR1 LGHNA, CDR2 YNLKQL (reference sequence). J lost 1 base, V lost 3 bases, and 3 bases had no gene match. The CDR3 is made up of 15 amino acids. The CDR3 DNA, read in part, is TGTGCCAGCAGCCAGACAGGGGAAGGTGCAGAAACGCTGTAT. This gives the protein CASSQTGEGAETLY. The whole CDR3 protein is CASSQTGEGAETLYF.

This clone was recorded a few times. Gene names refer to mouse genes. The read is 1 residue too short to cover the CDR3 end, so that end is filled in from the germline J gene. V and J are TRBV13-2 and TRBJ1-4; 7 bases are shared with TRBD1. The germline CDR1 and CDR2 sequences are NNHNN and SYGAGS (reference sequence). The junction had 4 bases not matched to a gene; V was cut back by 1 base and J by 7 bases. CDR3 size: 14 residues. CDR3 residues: CASGDTGEVERLFF. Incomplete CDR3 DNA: TGTGCCAGCGGTGATACAGGGGAGGTCGAAAGATTATTT.

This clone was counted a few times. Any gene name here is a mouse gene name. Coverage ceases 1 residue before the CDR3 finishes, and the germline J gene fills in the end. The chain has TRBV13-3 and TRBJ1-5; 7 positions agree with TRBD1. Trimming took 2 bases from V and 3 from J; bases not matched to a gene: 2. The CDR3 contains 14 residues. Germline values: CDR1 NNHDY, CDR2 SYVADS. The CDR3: CASSEQGSNQAPLF. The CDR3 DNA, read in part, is TGTGCCAGCAGTGAACAGGGGAGCAACCAGGCTCCGCTT. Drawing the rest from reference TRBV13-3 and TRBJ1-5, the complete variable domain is EAAVTQSPRSKVAVTGGKVTLSCHQTNNHDYMYWYRQDTGHGLRLIHYSYVADSTEKGDIPDGYKASRPSQENFSLILELASLSQTAVYFCASSEQGSNQAPLFGEGTRLSVL.

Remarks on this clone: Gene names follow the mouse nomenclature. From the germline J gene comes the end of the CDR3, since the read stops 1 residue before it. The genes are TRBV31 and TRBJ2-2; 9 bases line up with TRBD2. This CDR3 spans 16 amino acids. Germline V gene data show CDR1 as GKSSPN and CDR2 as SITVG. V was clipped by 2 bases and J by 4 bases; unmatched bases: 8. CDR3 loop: CAWSFWGGGGTGQLYF. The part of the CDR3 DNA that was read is TGTGCCTGGAGTTTTTGGGGGGGCGGGGGCACCGGGCAGCTCTAC.

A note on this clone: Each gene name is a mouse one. The CDR3 reads CASSRQGGNTLYF. CDR3 DNA (partial): TGTGCCAGCAGCCGACAGGGTGGAAACACCTTGTAC. The gene calls are TRBV4 and TRBJ2-4; 7 bases match TRBD1. The CDR3 extends 1 residue past the end of the read, so its final part is completed from the germline J gene. There are 13 residues in the CDR3. In germline, CDR1 is LGHDT, CDR2 YNNKQL (reference sequence). The trim removed 5 bases at V and 5 bases at J, leaving 4 bases unmatched.

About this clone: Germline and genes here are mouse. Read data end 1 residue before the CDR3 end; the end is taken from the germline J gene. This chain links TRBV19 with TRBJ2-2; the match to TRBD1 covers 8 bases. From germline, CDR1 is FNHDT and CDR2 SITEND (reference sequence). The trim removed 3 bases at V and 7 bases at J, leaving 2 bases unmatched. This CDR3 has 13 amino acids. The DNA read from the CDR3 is TGTGCCAGCAGTAAGGGGACAGGCGGGCAGCTCTAC. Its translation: CASSKGTGGQLY. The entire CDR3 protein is CASSKGTGGQLYF.

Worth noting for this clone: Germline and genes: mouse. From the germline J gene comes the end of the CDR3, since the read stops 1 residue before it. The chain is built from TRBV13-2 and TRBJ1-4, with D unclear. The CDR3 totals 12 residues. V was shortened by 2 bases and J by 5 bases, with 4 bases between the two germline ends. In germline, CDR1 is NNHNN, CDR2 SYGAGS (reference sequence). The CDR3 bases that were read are TGTGCCAGCGGTGAAAAGAACGAAAGATTATTT. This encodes CASGEKNERLF. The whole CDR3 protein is CASGEKNERLFF.

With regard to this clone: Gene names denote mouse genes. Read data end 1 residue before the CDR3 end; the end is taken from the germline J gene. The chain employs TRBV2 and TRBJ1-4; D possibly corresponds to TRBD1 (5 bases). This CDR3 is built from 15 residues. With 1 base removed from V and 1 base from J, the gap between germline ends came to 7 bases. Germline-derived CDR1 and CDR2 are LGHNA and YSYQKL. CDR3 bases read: TGTGCCAGCAGCCAAGCTGGACATTCCAACGAAAGATTATTT. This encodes CASSQAGHSNERLF. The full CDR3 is CASSQAGHSNERLFF.

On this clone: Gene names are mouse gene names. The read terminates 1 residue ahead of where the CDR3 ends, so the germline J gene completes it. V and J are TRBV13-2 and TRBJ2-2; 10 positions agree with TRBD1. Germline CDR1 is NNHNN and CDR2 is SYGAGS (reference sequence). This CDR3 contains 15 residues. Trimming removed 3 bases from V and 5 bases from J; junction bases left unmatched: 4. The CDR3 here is CASGGQGARTGQLYF. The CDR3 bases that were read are TGTGCCAGCGGTGGACAGGGGGCGCGGACCGGGCAGCTCTAC.

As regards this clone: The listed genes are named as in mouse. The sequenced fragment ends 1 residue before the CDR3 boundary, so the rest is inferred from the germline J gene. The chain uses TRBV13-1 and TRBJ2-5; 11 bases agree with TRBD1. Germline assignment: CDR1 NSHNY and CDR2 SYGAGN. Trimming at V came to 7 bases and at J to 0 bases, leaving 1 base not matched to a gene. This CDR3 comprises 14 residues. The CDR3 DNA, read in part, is TGTGCCAGCGGGACAGGGGGTAACCAAGACACCCAGTAC. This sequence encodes CASGTGGNQDTQY. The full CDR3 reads CASGTGGNQDTQYF.

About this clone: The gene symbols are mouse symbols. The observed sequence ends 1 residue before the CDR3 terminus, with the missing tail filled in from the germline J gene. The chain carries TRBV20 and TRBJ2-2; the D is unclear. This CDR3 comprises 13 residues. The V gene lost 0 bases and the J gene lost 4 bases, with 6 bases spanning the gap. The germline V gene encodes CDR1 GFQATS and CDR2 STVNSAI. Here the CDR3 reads CGAREGSTGQLYF. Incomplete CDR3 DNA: TGTGGTGCTAGGGAGGGGTCCACCGGGCAGCTCTAC.

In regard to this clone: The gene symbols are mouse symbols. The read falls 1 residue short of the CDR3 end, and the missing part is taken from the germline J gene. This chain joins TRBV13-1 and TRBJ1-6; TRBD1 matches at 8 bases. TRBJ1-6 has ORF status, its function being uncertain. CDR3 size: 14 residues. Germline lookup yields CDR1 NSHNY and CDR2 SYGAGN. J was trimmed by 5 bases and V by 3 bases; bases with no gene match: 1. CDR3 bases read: TGTGCCAGCAGTGGGGACAGGAATAATTCGCCCCTCTAC. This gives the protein CASSGDRNNSPLY. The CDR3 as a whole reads CASSGDRNNSPLYF.

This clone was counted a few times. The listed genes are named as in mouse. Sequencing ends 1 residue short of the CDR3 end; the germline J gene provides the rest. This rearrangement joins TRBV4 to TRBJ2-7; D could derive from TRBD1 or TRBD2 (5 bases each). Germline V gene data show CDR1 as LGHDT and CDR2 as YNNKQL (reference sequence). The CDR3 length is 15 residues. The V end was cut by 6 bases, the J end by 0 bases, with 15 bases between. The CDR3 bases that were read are TGTGCCAGCAGAATCCTCCGGGACCCCTCCTATGAACAGTAC. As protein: CASRILRDPSYEQY. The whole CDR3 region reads CASRILRDPSYEQYF.

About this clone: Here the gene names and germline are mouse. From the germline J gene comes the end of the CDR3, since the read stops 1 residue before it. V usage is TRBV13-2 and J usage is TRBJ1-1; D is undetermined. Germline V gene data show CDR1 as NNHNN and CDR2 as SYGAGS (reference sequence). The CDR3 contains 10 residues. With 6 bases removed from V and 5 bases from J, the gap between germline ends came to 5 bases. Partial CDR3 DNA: TGTGCCAGCGCCGGGACAGAAGTCTTC. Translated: CASAGTEVF. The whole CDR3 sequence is CASAGTEVFF.

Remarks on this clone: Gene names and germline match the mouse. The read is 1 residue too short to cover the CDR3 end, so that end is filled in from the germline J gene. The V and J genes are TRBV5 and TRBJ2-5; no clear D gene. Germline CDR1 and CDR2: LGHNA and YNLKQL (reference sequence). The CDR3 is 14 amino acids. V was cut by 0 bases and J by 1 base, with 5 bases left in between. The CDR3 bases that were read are TGTGCCAGCAGCCAAGACCTGGACCAAGACACCCAGTAC. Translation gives CASSQDLDQDTQY. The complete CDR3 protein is CASSQDLDQDTQYF.

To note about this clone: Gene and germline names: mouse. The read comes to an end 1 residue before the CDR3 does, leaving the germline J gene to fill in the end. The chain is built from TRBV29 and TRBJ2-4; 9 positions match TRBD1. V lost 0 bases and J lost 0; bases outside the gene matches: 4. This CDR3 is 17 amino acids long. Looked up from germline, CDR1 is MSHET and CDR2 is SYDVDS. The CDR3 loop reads CASSLSTGGGSQNTLYF. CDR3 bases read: TGTGCTAGCAGTTTATCGACAGGGGGTGGTAGTCAAAACACCTTGTAC. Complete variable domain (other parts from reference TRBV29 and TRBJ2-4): DMKVTQMPRYLIKRMGENVLLECGQDMSHETMYWYRQDPGLGLQLIYISYDVDSNSEGDIPKGYRVSRKKREHFSLILDSAKTNQTSVYFCASSLSTGGGSQNTLYFGAGTRLSVL.

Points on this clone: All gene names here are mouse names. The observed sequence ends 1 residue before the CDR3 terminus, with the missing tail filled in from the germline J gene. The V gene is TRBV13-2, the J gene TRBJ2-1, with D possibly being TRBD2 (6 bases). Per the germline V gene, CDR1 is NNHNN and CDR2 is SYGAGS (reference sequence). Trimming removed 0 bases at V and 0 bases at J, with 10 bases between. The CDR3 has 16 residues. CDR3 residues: CASGDERDFNYAEQFF. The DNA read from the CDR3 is TGTGCCAGCGGTGATGAAAGGGACTTTAACTATGCTGAGCAGTTC.

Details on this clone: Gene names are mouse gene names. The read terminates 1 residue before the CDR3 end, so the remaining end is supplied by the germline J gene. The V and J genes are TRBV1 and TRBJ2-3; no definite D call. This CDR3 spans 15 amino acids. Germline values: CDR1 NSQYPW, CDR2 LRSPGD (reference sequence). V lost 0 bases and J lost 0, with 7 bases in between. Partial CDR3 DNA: TGCACCTGCAGTGCAGACAGGTCTAGTGCAGAAACGCTGTAT. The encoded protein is CTCSADRSSAETLY. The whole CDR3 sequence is CTCSADRSSAETLYF.

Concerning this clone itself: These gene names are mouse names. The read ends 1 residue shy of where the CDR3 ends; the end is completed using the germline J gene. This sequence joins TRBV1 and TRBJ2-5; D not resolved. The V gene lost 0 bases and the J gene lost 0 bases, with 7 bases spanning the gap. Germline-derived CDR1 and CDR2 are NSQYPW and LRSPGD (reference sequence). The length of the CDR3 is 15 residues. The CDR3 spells CTCSADWINQDTQYF. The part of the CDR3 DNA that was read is TGCACCTGCAGTGCAGATTGGATTAACCAAGACACCCAGTAC. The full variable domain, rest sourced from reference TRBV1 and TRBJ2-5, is VTLLEQNPRWRLVPRGQAVNLRCILKNSQYPWMSWYQQDLQKQLQWLFTLRSPGDKEVKSLPGADYLATRVTDTELRLQVANMSQGRTLYCTCSADWINQDTQYFGPGTRLLVL.

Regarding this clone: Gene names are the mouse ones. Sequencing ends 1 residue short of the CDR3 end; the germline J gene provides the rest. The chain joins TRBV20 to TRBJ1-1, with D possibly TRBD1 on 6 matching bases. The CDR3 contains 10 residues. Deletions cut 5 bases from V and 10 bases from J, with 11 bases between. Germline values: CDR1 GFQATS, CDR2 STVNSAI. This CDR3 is CGAGQSGVFF. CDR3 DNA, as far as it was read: TGTGGTGCTGGACAGTCGGGAGTCTTC.